The clone carrying this T cell receptor beta chain showed up just a few times. What it binds is not known. Per the germline V gene, CDR1 is LNHDA and CDR2 is SQIVND (reference sequence). J lost 0 bases, V lost 7 bases, and 8 bases had no gene match. The CDR3 has 16 amino acids. Researchers tagged individual cDNA molecules with unique molecular identifiers. TCRdb re-called the 5' RACE reads with MiXCR, one entry per CDR3 protein. This sample has fewer than 50,000 distinct CDR3 sequences, with around 6.1% found just once. This specimen comes from a study of early T cells in non-severe SARS-CoV-2 infection. General observations from the study: The matching step, a VDJdb search, favored anti-spike CD8 responses and missed private and CD4 specificities.

V gene TRBV19 combines with J gene TRBJ1-3; TRBD1 matches at 8 bases. Sequences were obtained from whole blood. The sequence derives from an adult who was a healthcare worker with PCR-confirmed SARS-CoV-2 infection or an uninfected control (not recorded which). CDR3 sequence (DNA): TGTGCCAGTATCAAGACAGGGGCCCACTCTGGAAACACCATATATTTT. Translated, it gives CASIKTGAHSGNTIYF. Based on the CDR3 plus reference TRBV19 and TRBJ1-3, the full variable domain is DGGITQSPKYLFRKEGQNVTLSCEQNLNHDAMYWYRQDPGQGLRLIYYSQIVNDFQKGDIAEGYSVSREKKESFPLTVTSAQKNPTAFYLCASIKTGAHSGNTIYFGEGSWLTVV.